The 11 T cell receptor beta chains in this list originate from one sample, sequenced in a study of T cell repertoires in cytomegalovirus infection. Antigens of these TCRs are unknown. A single record per CDR3 protein comes from TCRdb applying MiXCR to the reads. Found here are about 700,000 distinct CDR3 sequences, about 33% of them singletons; the top ten hold 15% to 20%. Sequencing was performed on cultured PBMCs, taken from culture after CMV antigen stimulation. The receptor source for this set is a human donor in good health (CMV status not recorded). Some clones in this sample may be carry-over from other donors' samples.

Only a few counts were recorded for this clonotype. The chain recombines TRBV19 with TRBJ1-2, with D perhaps matching TRBD1 (5 bases). Germline lookup yields CDR1 LNHDA and CDR2 SQIVND (reference sequence). Trimming stripped 3 bases from V and 2 bases from J, with 10 bases between. The CDR3 loop spans 14 amino acids. CDR3 coding DNA: TGTGCCAGTAGTATCAGCAGGGTAAACTATGGCTACACCTTC. Translated: CASSISRVNYGYTF.

V is TRBV15 and J is TRBJ2-2; 7 nucleotides agree with TRBD2. The germline V gene encodes CDR1 LNHNV and CDR2 YYDKDF (reference sequence). V lost 0 bases, J lost 2 bases, and 6 bases stayed unmatched. The CDR3 loop spans 17 amino acids. The CDR3 nucleotides read TGTGCCACCAGCAGAGATGAACTAGCGATCAACACCGGGGAGCTGTTTTTT. Its translation: CATSRDELAINTGELFF. Filled out from reference TRBV15 and TRBJ2-2, the complete variable domain reads DAMVIQNPRYQVTQFGKPVTLSCSQTLNHNVMYWYQQKSSQAPKLLFHYYDKDFNNEADTPDNFQSRRPNTSFCFLDIRSPGLGDTAMYLCATSRDELAINTGELFFGEGSRLTVL.

The chain links TRBV12-3 or TRBV12-4 to TRBJ1-4; 12 nucleotides match TRBD1. This CDR3 is 15 amino acids long. J was trimmed by 10 bases and V by 3 bases; bases with no gene match: 6. The CDR3 bases are TGTGCCAGCAGTTTGGGGGACAGGGGGCGCTTAAAACTGTTTTTT. Its protein is CASSLGDRGRLKLFF.

This clonotype came up a few times. The chain couples TRBV10-3 to TRBJ1-1; TRBD1 matches at 9 bases. The CDR3 runs 14 residues. V dropped 8 bases and J dropped 1; count of bases not matched to a gene: 5. Germline CDR1 reads ENHRY; CDR2 reads SYGVKD. The CDR3 region is CAILSDRGNTEAFF. The CDR3 nucleotides are TGTGCCATCCTCTCGGACAGGGGGAACACTGAAGCTTTCTTT.

This clonotype was detected a few times. The chain employs TRBV11-2 and TRBJ2-5; perhaps TRBD2 as D (6 bases). The CDR3 totals 17 residues. Between the trimmed V and J ends, which lost 0 bases and 0 bases, there was a span of 14 bases. Germline V gene lookup returns CDR1 SGHAT and CDR2 FQNNGV. The CDR3, as DNA: TGTGCCAGCAGCTTAGATTGGGGCCGGGGGAACCAAGAGACCCAGTACTTC. It is translated as CASSLDWGRGNQETQYF.

The chain combines TRBV7-9 with TRBJ2-7; 7 bases match TRBD1. The V gene's germline CDR1 is SEHNR and CDR2 FQNEAQ (reference sequence). The V segment lost 6 bases and the J segment 3 bases; nucleotides outside the gene matches: 8. This CDR3 contains 14 residues. In nucleotides, the CDR3 is TGTGCCAGCAGAACGGGACAGAACAACTACGAGCAGTACTTC. Translation gives CASRTGQNNYEQYF.

The rearrangement uses TRBV7-9 and TRBJ1-2; D is perhaps TRBD1 (5 bases). V lost 8 bases to trimming and J lost 7 bases, with 26 bases between them. Looked up from germline, CDR1 is SEHNR and CDR2 is FQNEAQ (reference sequence). The length of the CDR3 is 16 residues. In nucleotides, the CDR3 is TGTGCCAGCTCCGCCGAGTGGTGGGGCGCCCCCCTTGGCTACACCTTC. Amino acids: CASSAEWWGAPLGYTF.

The chain uses TRBV11-2 and TRBJ2-7; 12 nucleotides line up with TRBD2. The CDR3 runs to 17 residues. Trimming at V came to 7 bases and at J to 4 bases, leaving 14 bases not matched to a gene. Per germline, CDR1 SGHAT and CDR2 FQNNGV. CDR3: CASTLGRTSGTGYEQYF. CDR3 sequence (DNA): TGTGCCAGCACCCTGGGACGGACTAGCGGGACGGGTTACGAGCAGTACTTC.

The chain joins TRBV14 to TRBJ1-2; weak D call: TRBD1 (5 bases). Germline CDR1 reads SGHDN; CDR2 reads FVKESK. V was pared by 5 bases and J by 4 bases, with 20 bases between. The CDR3 sequence is 16 residues long. CDR3 sequence (DNA): TGTGCCAGCAGCTATTCCGACAGCGCAAAATTCTATGGCTACACCTTC. Translating it yields CASSYSDSAKFYGYTF.

In this sample, this clonotype turned up many times. This rearrangement joins TRBV7-6 to TRBJ2-7, with 9 bases fitting TRBD1. The V segment lost 1 base and the J segment 3 bases; nucleotides outside the gene matches: 1. The CDR3 consists of 14 residues. Germline V gene lookup returns CDR1 SGHVS and CDR2 FNYEAQ. Here the CDR3 DNA reads TGTGCCAGCAGCTTAGTGGGACAGGGCTACGAGCAGTACTTC. Its protein product is CASSLVGQGYEQYF. Combining the CDR3 with reference TRBV7-6 and TRBJ2-7 gives the whole variable domain GAGVSQSPRYKVTKRGQDVALRCDPISGHVSLYWYRQALGQGPEFLTYFNYEAQQDKSGLPNDRFSAERPEGSISTLTIQRTEQRDSAMYRCASSLVGQGYEQYFGPGTRLTVT.

The V call is TRBV20-1, the J call TRBJ1-2; D perhaps matches TRBD1 (5 bases). The V end was cut by 5 bases, the J end by 3 bases, with 13 bases between. Germline CDR1 and CDR2: DFQATT and SNEGSKA (reference sequence). This CDR3 has 13 amino acids. This CDR3 reads CSAETPGHYGYTF. In DNA form, the CDR3 reads TGCAGTGCTGAAACACCGGGACACTATGGCTACACCTTC.